One sample yielded the 22 T cell receptor beta chains listed below, sequenced in a study of blood T cell repertoires in COVID-19. TCRdb's copy holds only in-frame clones and misses some; the assay was immunoSEQ multiplex PCR. Here the sample spans 250,000 to 300,000 clones, just over 90% being singletons. The source material was PBMCs or T cells enriched from blood (not recorded which). Every receptor here comes from a woman between 40 and 55 years old with acute COVID-19.

The chain joins TRBV5-1 to TRBJ1-1; 8 bases map to TRBD1. This CDR3 comprises 16 residues. CDR1 and CDR2 from the germline V gene are SGHRS and YFSETQ. V gave up 4 bases and J gave up 2 bases; unmatched junction bases: 10. The CDR3 protein is CASSPGQGQLNTEAFF. DNA for the CDR3: TGCGCCAGCAGCCCCGGACAGGGCCAGTTAAACACTGAAGCTTTCTTT.

This clone was picked up one time. V usage is TRBV18 and J usage is TRBJ1-3; TRBD1 matches at 7 bases. Germline V gives CDR1 KGHSH, CDR2 LQKENI. V was clipped by 0 bases and J by 0 bases; unmatched bases: 5. The CDR3 covers 17 residues. The CDR3, as DNA: TGTGCCAGCTCACCACCGGGACAGTTTACCTCTGGAAACACCATATATTTT. It is translated as CASSPPGQFTSGNTIYF.

The rearrangement links TRBV2 to TRBJ2-5; D may be TRBD1 (5 bases). Germline assignment: CDR1 SNHLY and CDR2 FYNNEI. The V gene lost 4 bases and the J gene lost 5 bases, with 14 bases spanning the gap. CDR3 size: 14 residues. In DNA form, the CDR3 reads TGTGCCAGCAGTGCAGGGCTAAGGGCGGAGACCCAGTACTTC. Translating it yields CASSAGLRAETQYF.

This clone was found a few times. The chain links TRBV5-1 to TRBJ1-1; D gene uncertain. The CDR3 runs to 15 residues. Germline V CDR1 and CDR2: SGHRS, YFSETQ. V lost 0 bases, J lost 2 bases, and 11 bases lay in between. DNA of the CDR3: TGCGCCAGCAGCTTGGTGCCCGGGGTCAACACTGAAGCTTTCTTT. Protein sequence: CASSLVPGVNTEAFF.

This clone appeared a single time. The V call is TRBV6-6, the J call TRBJ2-7; 10 bases agree with TRBD2. Germline V lookup: CDR1 MNHNY, CDR2 SVGAGI (reference sequence). Trimming took 0 bases from V and 1 from J; bases not matched to a gene: 3. The CDR3 runs 16 residues. The CDR3 loop is CASSYSSGGASYEQYF. The DNA for the CDR3 is TGTGCCAGCAGTTACTCCAGCGGGGGGGCTTCCTACGAGCAGTACTTC.

The V and J genes are TRBV24-1 and TRBJ2-3; 9 bases map to TRBD1. The CDR3 is made up of 15 amino acids. CDR1 is KGHDR, CDR2 SFDVKD, per germline. Unmatched junction bases numbered 3, after V lost 6 bases and J lost 0 bases. The CDR3 region has the DNA TGTGCCACCAGTAGTGGGACAGGGAGCACAGATACGCAGTATTTT. Translated, it gives CATSSGTGSTDTQYF.

The chain uses TRBV24-1 and TRBJ1-2; D gene uncertain. The V gene's germline CDR1 is KGHDR and CDR2 SFDVKD. The CDR3 runs to 14 residues. V shed 2 bases and J shed 6 bases, with 12 bases lying between them. The CDR3 reads CATSDSARGHGYTF. CDR3 DNA: TGTGCCACCAGTGATTCCGCCCGAGGGCATGGCTACACCTTC.

J is TRBJ2-7 and V is TRBV4-3, with unresolved D. This CDR3 has 14 residues. The germline V gene encodes CDR1 LGHNA and CDR2 YSLEER. V was clipped by 0 bases and J by 7 bases, with 13 bases between them. CDR3 DNA: TGCGCCAGCAGCCAAGATGGCAATGCCGGGGAGCAGTACTTC. Amino acids: CASSQDGNAGEQYF.

The gene calls are TRBV7-9 and TRBJ1-4; tentative D call: TRBD1 (6 bases). The length of the CDR3 is 15 residues. The ends were cut back, 5 bases at V and 5 bases at J, with 15 bases in the middle. Germline CDR1 is SEHNR and CDR2 is FQNEAQ (reference sequence). CDR3 sequence reads: CASSEPGHRNEKLFF. CDR3 coding DNA: TGTGCCAGCAGCGAGCCGGGACACCGAAATGAAAAACTGTTTTTT.

The rearrangement uses TRBV19 and TRBJ2-5; 9 bases match TRBD1. The length of the CDR3 is 14 residues. Germline lookup yields CDR1 LNHDA and CDR2 SQIVND (reference sequence). V was pared by 8 bases and J by 5 bases, with 9 bases of the junction left unmatched. CDR3 residues: CASSNRGPMETQYF. The CDR3 DNA reads TGTGCCAGTTCAAACAGGGGGCCTATGGAGACCCAGTACTTC.

The rearrangement links TRBV27 to TRBJ2-3; perhaps TRBD2 as D (6 bases). Germline assignment: CDR1 MNHEY and CDR2 SMNVEV (reference sequence). This CDR3 has 15 amino acids. V was shortened by 7 bases and J by 2 bases, with 16 bases between the two germline ends. DNA of the CDR3: TGTGCCAGCACGCCACGGGGGTGGAACACAGATACGCAGTATTTT. Translated: CASTPRGWNTDTQYF.

Of note for this clone: Additional DNA sequences in this sample encode the identical CDR3. The chain recombines TRBV7-2 with TRBJ2-1; 9 bases agree with TRBD2. This CDR3 spans 15 amino acids. The germline gives CDR1 SGHTA, CDR2 FQGNSA. Trimming removed 5 bases from V and 0 bases from J; junction bases left unmatched: 2. CDR3 nucleotides: TGTGCCAGCAGCCGTAGCGGGAGCTCCTACAATGAGCAGTTCTTC. Its translation is CASSRSGSSYNEQFF.

This chain links TRBV27 with TRBJ1-6; D possibly corresponds to TRBD1 (5 bases). With 3 bases removed from V and 5 bases from J, the gap between germline ends came to 11 bases. The CDR3 runs to 15 residues. Per the germline V gene, CDR1 is MNHEY and CDR2 is SMNVEV (reference sequence). The CDR3 loop reads CASSLLGHNNSPLHF. The CDR3 DNA reads TGTGCCAGCAGTTTGTTAGGACACAATAATTCACCCCTCCACTTT.

V usage is TRBV7-9 and J usage is TRBJ2-7; D might be TRBD1 (5 bases). Germline CDR1 SEHNR, CDR2 FQNEAQ (reference sequence). Trimming stripped 1 base from V and 12 bases from J, with 13 bases between. The CDR3 totals 12 residues. DNA of the CDR3: TGTGCCAGCAGCTTAGGACAGCACCGAATGTACTTC. Its translation: CASSLGQHRMYF.

The chain employs TRBV19 and TRBJ1-5, with 8 bases matching TRBD1. Germline lookup yields CDR1 LNHDA and CDR2 SQIVND (reference sequence). V shed 5 bases and J 3 bases; nucleotides not matched to a gene: 9. The CDR3 loop spans 16 amino acids. CDR3 bases: TGTGCCAGTAGTGGTTCCCGACAGGGGTACAATCAGCCCCAGCATTTT. Translating it yields CASSGSRQGYNQPQHF.

The chain recombines TRBV5-4 with TRBJ2-6; D is perhaps TRBD1 (6 bases). The CDR3 length is 17 residues. From germline, CDR1 is SGHNT and CDR2 YYREEE (reference sequence). V was clipped by 0 bases and J by 0 bases, with 10 bases between them. The CDR3 reads CASSLGTANSGANVLTF. DNA of the CDR3: TGTGCCAGCAGCTTGGGGACAGCTAACTCTGGGGCCAACGTCCTGACTTTC.

In this sample, this clone turned up once. CDR3 residues: CASSSPSGAIYEQYF. In DNA form, the CDR3 reads TGTGCCAGCAGTTCCCCGAGCGGGGCTATCTACGAGCAGTACTTC. The rearrangement joins TRBV27 to TRBJ2-7, with TRBD2 matching 7 bases. Germline CDR1 reads MNHEY; CDR2 reads SMNVEV (reference sequence). Losses at the gene ends were 4 bases for V and 3 bases for J; bases not matched to a gene: 9. CDR3 length: 15 residues.

The CDR3 DNA is TGTGCCAGCAGTCCTCGGGTCAACACTGAAGCTTTCTTT. It specifies CASSPRVNTEAFF. This chain links TRBV12-3 or TRBV12-4 with TRBJ1-1, with unresolved D. Deletions cut 5 bases from V and 2 bases from J, with 9 bases between. CDR3 size: 13 residues.

The count of this clone is one. The chain employs TRBV3-1 (or the pseudogene TRBV3-2) and TRBJ2-5; the match to TRBD1 covers 12 bases. The germline CDR1 and CDR2 sequences are LGHDT and YNNKEL (reference sequence). The CDR3 sequence is 15 residues long. The V gene end was trimmed by 5 bases and the J gene end by 5 bases; junction bases not matched to a gene: 6. In DNA, the CDR3 is TGTGCCAGCAGCACGGGGACAGGGGGCGGGGAGACCCAGTACTTC. Protein: CASSTGTGGGETQYF.

V and J are TRBV7-6 and TRBJ2-7; 8 bases align to TRBD1. The J segment lost 10 bases and the V segment lost 1 base, leaving 6 bases of the junction unmatched. Germline CDR1 reads SGHVS; CDR2 reads FNYEAQ. This CDR3 is built from 13 residues. CDR3 sequence: CASSLEDRGGQYF. The CDR3 nucleotides are TGTGCCAGCAGCTTAGAAGACAGGGGAGGACAGTACTTC.

V and J are TRBV5-6 and TRBJ2-3, with a possible D match to TRBD1 (6 bases). This CDR3 region has 17 residues. The germline CDR1 and CDR2 sequences are SGHDT and YYEEEE. V was shortened by 1 base and J by 0 bases, with 15 bases between the two germline ends. CDR3 protein: CASSLWGLGTSTDTQYF. CDR3 DNA sequence: TGTGCCAGCAGCTTGTGGGGGCTGGGAACTAGCACAGATACGCAGTATTTT.

This chain joins TRBV28 and TRBJ1-6; a weak D match, TRBD1 (6 bases). Trimming cost V 5 bases and J 9 bases, with 17 bases left between them. This CDR3 comprises 15 residues. Looked up from germline, CDR1 is MDHEN and CDR2 is SYDVKM. CDR3 DNA sequence: TGTGCCAGCAGTCCCCTCAGGGGTTATGGTTCACCCCTCCACTTT. Translating gives CASSPLRGYGSPLHF.